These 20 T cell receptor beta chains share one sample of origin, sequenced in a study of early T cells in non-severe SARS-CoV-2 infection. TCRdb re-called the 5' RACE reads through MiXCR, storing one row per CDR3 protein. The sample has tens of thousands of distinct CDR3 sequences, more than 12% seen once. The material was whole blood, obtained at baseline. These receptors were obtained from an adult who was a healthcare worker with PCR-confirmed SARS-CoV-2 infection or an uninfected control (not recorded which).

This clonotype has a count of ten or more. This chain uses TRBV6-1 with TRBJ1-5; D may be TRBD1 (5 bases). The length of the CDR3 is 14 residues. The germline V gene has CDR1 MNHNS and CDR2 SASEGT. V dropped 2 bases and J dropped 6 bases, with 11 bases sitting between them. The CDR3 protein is CASSETGWGQPQHF. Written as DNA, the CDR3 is TGTGCCAGCAGTGAAACAGGCTGGGGTCAGCCCCAGCATTTT.

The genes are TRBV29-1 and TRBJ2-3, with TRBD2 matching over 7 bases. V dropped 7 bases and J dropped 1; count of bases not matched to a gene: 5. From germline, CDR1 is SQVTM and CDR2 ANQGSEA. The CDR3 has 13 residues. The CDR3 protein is CSGELAGTDTQYF. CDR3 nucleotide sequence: TGCAGCGGGGAGCTAGCGGGCACAGATACGCAGTATTTT.

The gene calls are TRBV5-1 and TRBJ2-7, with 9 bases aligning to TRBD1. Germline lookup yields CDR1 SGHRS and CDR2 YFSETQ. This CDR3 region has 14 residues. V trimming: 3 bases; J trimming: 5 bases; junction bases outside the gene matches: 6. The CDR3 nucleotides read TGCGCCAGCAGCTCCACCGGGACAGGGAACGAGCAGTACTTC. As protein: CASSSTGTGNEQYF.

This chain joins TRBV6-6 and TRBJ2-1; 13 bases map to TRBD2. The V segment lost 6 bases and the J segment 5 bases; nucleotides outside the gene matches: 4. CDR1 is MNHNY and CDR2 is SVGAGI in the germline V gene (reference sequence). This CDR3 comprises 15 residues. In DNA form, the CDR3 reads TGTGCCAGCAGCCACGGGACTAGCGGGAACAATGAGCAGTTCTTC. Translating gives CASSHGTSGNNEQFF.

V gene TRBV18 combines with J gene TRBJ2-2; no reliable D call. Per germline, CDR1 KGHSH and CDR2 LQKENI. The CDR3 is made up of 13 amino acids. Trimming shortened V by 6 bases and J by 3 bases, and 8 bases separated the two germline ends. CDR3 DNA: TGTGCCAGCTCGTCCTTGGACACCGGGGAGCTGTTTTTT. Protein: CASSSLDTGELFF.

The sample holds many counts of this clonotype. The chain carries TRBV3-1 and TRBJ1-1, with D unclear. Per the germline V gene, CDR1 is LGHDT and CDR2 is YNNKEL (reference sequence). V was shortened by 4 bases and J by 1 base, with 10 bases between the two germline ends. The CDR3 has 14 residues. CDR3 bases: TGTGCCAGCAGCCTACAGCTTACGAACACTGAAGCTTTCTTT. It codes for CASSLQLTNTEAFF.

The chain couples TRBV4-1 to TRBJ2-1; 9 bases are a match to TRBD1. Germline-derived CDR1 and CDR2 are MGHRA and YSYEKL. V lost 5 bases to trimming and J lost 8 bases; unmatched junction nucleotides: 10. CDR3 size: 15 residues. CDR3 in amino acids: CASSSPGQGRDEQFF. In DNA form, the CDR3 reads TGCGCCAGCAGCTCCCCGGGACAGGGAAGGGATGAGCAGTTCTTC.

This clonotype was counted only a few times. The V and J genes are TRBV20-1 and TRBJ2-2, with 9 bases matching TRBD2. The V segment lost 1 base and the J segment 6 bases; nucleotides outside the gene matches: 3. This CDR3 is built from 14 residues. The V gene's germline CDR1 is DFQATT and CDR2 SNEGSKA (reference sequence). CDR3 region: CSARVLAGAGELFF. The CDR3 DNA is TGCAGTGCTAGAGTACTAGCGGGCGCCGGGGAGCTGTTTTTT.

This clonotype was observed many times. The CDR3 nucleotides are TGTGCCAGCAGCCCGGCGACCCCCCGGGAGACCCAGTACTTC. As protein: CASSPATPRETQYF. V gene TRBV11-2 combines with J gene TRBJ2-5; D not resolved. This CDR3 region has 14 residues. V was clipped by 5 bases and J by 5 bases, with 15 bases between them. The germline gives CDR1 SGHAT, CDR2 FQNNGV.

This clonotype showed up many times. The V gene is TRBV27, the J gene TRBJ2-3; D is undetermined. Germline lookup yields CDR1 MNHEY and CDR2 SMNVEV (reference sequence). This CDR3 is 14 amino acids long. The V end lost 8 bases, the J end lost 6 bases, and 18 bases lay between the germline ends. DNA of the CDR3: TGTGCCAGCCAGCTTAACCGGCGCGTGGATACGCAGTATTTT. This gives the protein CASQLNRRVDTQYF.

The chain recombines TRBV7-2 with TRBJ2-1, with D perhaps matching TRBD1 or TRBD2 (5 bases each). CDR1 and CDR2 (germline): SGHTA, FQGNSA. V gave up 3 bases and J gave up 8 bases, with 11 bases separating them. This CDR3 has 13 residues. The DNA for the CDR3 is TGTGCCAGCAGCTTGTCACGGGACGATGAGCAGTTCTTC. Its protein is CASSLSRDDEQFF. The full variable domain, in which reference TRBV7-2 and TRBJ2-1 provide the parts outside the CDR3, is GAGVSQSPSNKVTEKGKDVELRCDPISGHTALYWYRQSLGQGLEFLIYFQGNSAPDKSGLPSDRFSAERTGGSVSTLTIQRTQQEDSAVYLCASSLSRDDEQFFGPGTRLTVL.

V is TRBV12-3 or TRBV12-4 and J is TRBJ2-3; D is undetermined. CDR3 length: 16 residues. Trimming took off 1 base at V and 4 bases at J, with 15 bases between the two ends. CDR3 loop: CASSLEPLLAADTQYF. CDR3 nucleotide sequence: TGTGCCAGCAGTTTAGAGCCCCTCCTGGCGGCAGATACGCAGTATTTT.

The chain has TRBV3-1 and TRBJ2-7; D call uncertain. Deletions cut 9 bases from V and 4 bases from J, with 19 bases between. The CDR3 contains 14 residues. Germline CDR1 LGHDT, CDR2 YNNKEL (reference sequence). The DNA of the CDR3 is TGTGCCAGGGATAAGGACCGACAAGGTTACGAGCAGTACTTC. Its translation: CARDKDRQGYEQYF.

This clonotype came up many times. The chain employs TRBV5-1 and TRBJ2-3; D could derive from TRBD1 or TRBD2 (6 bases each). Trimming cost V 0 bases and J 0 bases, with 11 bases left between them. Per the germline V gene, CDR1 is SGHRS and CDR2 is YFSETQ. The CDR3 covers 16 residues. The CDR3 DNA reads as TGCGCCAGCAGCTTGGTGGGGGCGGGAAGCACAGATACGCAGTATTTT. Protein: CASSLVGAGSTDTQYF. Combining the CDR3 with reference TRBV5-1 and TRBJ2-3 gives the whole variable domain KAGVTQTPRYLIKTRGQQVTLSCSPISGHRSVSWYQQTPGQGLQFLFEYFSETQRNKGNFPGRFSGRQFSNSRSEMNVSTLELGDSALYLCASSLVGAGSTDTQYFGPGTRLTVL.

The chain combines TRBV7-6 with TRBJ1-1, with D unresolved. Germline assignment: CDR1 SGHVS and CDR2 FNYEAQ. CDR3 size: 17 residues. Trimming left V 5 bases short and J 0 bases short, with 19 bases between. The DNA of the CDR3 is TGTGCCAGCAGCCCAACTAGCGGGGTACGCATGAACACTGAAGCTTTCTTT. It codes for CASSPTSGVRMNTEAFF.

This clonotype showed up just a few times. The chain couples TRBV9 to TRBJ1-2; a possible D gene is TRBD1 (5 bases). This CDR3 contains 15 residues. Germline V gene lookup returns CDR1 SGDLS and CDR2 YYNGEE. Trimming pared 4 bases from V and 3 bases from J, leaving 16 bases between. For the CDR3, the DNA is TGTGCCAGCAGCAACCGGGCTGTGGGGGACTATGGCTACACCTTC. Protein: CASSNRAVGDYGYTF.

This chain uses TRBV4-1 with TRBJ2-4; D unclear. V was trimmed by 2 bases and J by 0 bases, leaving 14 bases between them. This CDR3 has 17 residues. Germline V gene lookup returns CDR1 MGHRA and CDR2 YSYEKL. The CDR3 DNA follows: TGCGCCAGCAGCCAATTATACAGTGAGGTAGCCAAAAACATTCAGTACTTC. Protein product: CASSQLYSEVAKNIQYF.

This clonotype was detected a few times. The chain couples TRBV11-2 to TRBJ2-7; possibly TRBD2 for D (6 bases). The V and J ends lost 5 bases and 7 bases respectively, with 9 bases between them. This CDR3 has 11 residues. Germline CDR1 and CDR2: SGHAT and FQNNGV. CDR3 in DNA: TGTGCCAGCAGCCGAAGCGGGGAGCAGTACTTC. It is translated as CASSRSGEQYF. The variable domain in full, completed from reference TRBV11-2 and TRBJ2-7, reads EAGVAQSPRYKIIEKRQSVAFWCNPISGHATLYWYQQILGQGPKLLIQFQNNGVVDDSQLPKDRFSAERLKGVDSTLKIQPAKLEDSAVYLCASSRSGEQYFGPGTRLTVT.

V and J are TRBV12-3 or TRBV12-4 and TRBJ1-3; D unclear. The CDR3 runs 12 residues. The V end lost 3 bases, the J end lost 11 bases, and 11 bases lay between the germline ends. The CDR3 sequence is CASSLVGVAIYF. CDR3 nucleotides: TGTGCCAGCAGTTTGGTCGGGGTTGCCATATATTTT.

CDR3 protein: CASSQVNDFDEKLFF. The CDR3 DNA is TGTGCCAGCAGTCAAGTGAACGACTTTGATGAAAAACTGTTTTTT. This chain uses TRBV28 with TRBJ1-4; D is undetermined. The V end lost 5 bases, the J end lost 6 bases, and 16 bases lay between the germline ends. Germline-derived CDR1 and CDR2 are MDHEN and SYDVKM. The CDR3 has 15 amino acids.